The rows below give T cell receptor beta chains drawn from one sample of a study of CD8+ T cells in alopecia areata. Clones were sequenced by immunoSEQ multiplex PCR, and TCRdb holds only the in-frame ones, with some missing. Among 250,000 to 350,000 clones listed, around 64% were seen once. The starting material was CD4+ T cells sorted from blood, obtained at roughly week 53, from a patient treated with tofacitinib. These receptors all stem from a human donor with alopecia areata. CDR3s include the opening cysteine and the closing phenylalanine or tryptophan. A D gene is named only where the DNA matches it firmly. Size values are once, few and many counts, or a class for expanded clones, and some rows have none.

d_gene,v_gene,j_gene,abundance,CDR3nt,CDR3aa
TRBD1,TRBV29-1,TRBJ2-7,few,TGCAGCGTTGGGACAGGTAGCTACGAGCAGTACTTC,CSVGTGSYEQYF
.,TRBV6-5,TRBJ2-2,.,TGTGCCAGCTCTCGGGGGACCGGGGAGCTGTTTTTT,CASSRGTGELFF
TRBD2,TRBV6-5,TRBJ2-3,.,TGTGCCAGCAAGGATCTGGCGGGAGGGACGCAGTATTTT,CASKDLAGGTQYF
TRBD2,TRBV5-1,TRBJ2-7,.,TGCGCCAGCAGCTCGGGGGGAACCTACGAGCAGTACTTC,CASSSGGTYEQYF
.,TRBV23-1,TRBJ1-2,few,TGCGCCAGCAGTCACGAGGCTAACTATGGCTACACCTTC,CASSHEANYGYTF
.,TRBV7-2,TRBJ1-5,.,TGTGCCAGCAGCTTCGAAACCAAACAGCCCCAGCATTTT,CASSFETKQPQHF
.,TRBV7-2,TRBJ1-6,.,TGTGCCAGCAGCTTGCTCGGGCCGAATTCACCCCTCCACTTT,CASSLLGPNSPLHF
.,TRBV6-1,TRBJ2-7,once,TGTGCCAGCACGGGGGTTGAGGGACGCTACGAGCAGTACTTC,CASTGVEGRYEQYF
.,TRBV2,TRBJ2-1,.,TGTGCCAGCATGCCATTAGGGTTGGCGTACAATGAGCAGTTCTTC,CASMPLGLAYNEQFF
.,TRBV18,TRBJ2-2,.,TGTGCCAGCTCACCACAGTCCACCGGGGAGCTGTTTTTT,CASSPQSTGELFF
.,TRBV30,TRBJ1-5,.,TGTGCCTGGAGTGTCGAGGGGGATCAGCCCCAGCATTTT,CAWSVEGDQPQHF
TRBD1,TRBV15,TRBJ1-6,.,TGTGCCACCAGCACCCCTTTGACAGGGAGAAATTCACCCCTCCACTTT,CATSTPLTGRNSPLHF
.,TRBV25-1,TRBJ1-2,.,TGTGCCAGCCGACAGTCGCTCAGCTATGGCTACACCTTC,CASRQSLSYGYTF
.,TRBV30,TRBJ2-1,once,TGTGCCTACCTGACAGACAATGAGCAGTTCTTC,CAYLTDNEQFF
.,TRBV2,TRBJ1-1,.,TGTGCCAGCAGTGTTCTGGAGAGGAACACTGAAGCTTTCTTT,CASSVLERNTEAFF
.,TRBV5-1,TRBJ1-5,.,TGCGCCAGCAGCTTGGAGGGACAGCCCCAGCATTTT,CASSLEGQPQHF
.,TRBV7-9,TRBJ1-1,few,TGTGCCAGCAGCTTAGAGATGAACACTGAAGCTTTCTTT,CASSLEMNTEAFF
.,TRBV7-3,TRBJ2-3,many,TGTGCCAGCAGCCCCGGACAGCGTACAGATACGCAGTATTTT,CASSPGQRTDTQYF
.,TRBV5-1,TRBJ1-1,few,TGCGCCAGCAGCCTAGGGATGGCGAACACTGAAGCTTTCTTT,CASSLGMANTEAFF
.,TRBV29-1,TRBJ1-1,.,TGCAGCGTTGAGGGGGGTAGGACTGAAGCTTTCTTT,CSVEGGRTEAFF
TRBD1,TRBV5-1,TRBJ1-2,.,TGCGCCAGCAGCTCTGGGACAGGGGCGGACTACACCTTC,CASSSGTGADYTF
.,TRBV7-6,TRBJ2-7,.,TGTGCCAGCAGCTTTGATCCATACTACGAGCAGTACTTC,CASSFDPYYEQYF
TRBD2,TRBV11-2,TRBJ2-5,.,TGTGCCAGCAGCCCCCCGTTGGGGACTAGCGCACAAGAGACCCAGTACTTC,CASSPPLGTSAQETQYF
.,TRBV29-1,TRBJ2-3,.,TGCAGCGTTGGGGGGCGGAGAGATACGCAGTATTTT,CSVGGRRDTQYF
TRBD2,TRBV4-2,TRBJ2-2,.,TGTGCCAGCAGCCAAGATGGTGTAGCGGGGAACACCGGGGAGCTGTTTTTT,CASSQDGVAGNTGELFF
.,TRBV7-8,TRBJ2-5,.,TGTGCCAGCAGCTCACCGGATCTGGGGCGCGATGAGACCCAGTACTTC,CASSSPDLGRDETQYF
.,TRBV5-1,TRBJ2-3,.,TGCGCCAGCAGCGTGGGAGGCACAGATACGCAGTATTTT,CASSVGGTDTQYF
.,TRBV29-1,TRBJ1-1,.,TGCAGCGTTGTTCGGGGGTTGAACACTGAAGCTTTCTTT,CSVVRGLNTEAFF
TRBD2,TRBV7-6,TRBJ2-2,.,TGTGCCAGCAGCTCGAGCGGGGGGAACACCGGGGAGCTGTTTTTT,CASSSSGGNTGELFF
.,TRBV4-3,TRBJ1-5,.,TGCGCCAGCAGGTGGGGCAGGGTTTTACAGCCCCAGCATTTT,CASRWGRVLQPQHF
.,TRBV11-2,TRBJ2-7,.,TGTGCCTCCCAACTAACCTACGAGCAGTACTTC,CASQLTYEQYF
TRBD2,TRBV6-5,TRBJ2-5,.,TGTGCCAGCAGTTACTTCGGGGGGGAGACCCAGTACTTC,CASSYFGGETQYF
.,TRBV7-9,TRBJ1-6,.,TGTGCCAGCAGCTTAGGAGCAAATTCACCCCTCCACTTT,CASSLGANSPLHF
.,TRBV5-6,TRBJ1-6,.,TGTGCCAGCAGCAACCCGGGACGGTCGAATTCACCCCTCCACTTT,CASSNPGRSNSPLHF
TRBD2,TRBV11-2,TRBJ2-1,.,TGTGCCAGCAGCTTAGGGACTAGCGGGGGGGCTTACAATGAGCAGTTCTTC,CASSLGTSGGAYNEQFF
TRBD2,TRBV7-2,TRBJ2-1,.,TGTGCCAGCAGCTTAGTTAGTGCGGGGGGTTACAATGAGCAGTTCTTC,CASSLVSAGGYNEQFF
.,TRBV27,TRBJ1-2,few,TGTGCCAGCGGCCCCTTTGGCATTCCTAACTATGGCTACACCTTC,CASGPFGIPNYGYTF
TRBD1,TRBV5-6,TRBJ1-2,.,TGTGCCACCGGAGGGAGGGGGCAGGGCTACACCTTC,CATGGRGQGYTF
.,TRBV29-1,TRBJ2-5,.,TGCAGCTGCGGAGGGGGAGAGACCCAGTACTTC,CSCGGGETQYF
TRBD1,TRBV11-2,TRBJ2-4,.,TGTGCCAGCAGCTCACAGGGGAATGGGGCCAAAAACATTCAGTACTTC,CASSSQGNGAKNIQYF
.,TRBV6-6,TRBJ2-2,.,TGTGCCAGCAGTGCGACTGGACTAAGGAGCGGGGAGCTGTTTTTT,CASSATGLRSGELFF
.,TRBV6-5,TRBJ2-1,.,TGTGCCAGCAGTCGGGACATGAGCTCCTACAATGAGCAGTTCTTC,CASSRDMSSYNEQFF